The source of this TCR beta chain is a study of CD8+CD57+ T cells in acquired aplastic anemia. Whole-study context: When averaged, DNA from sorted CD4+ and CD8+ cells came to approximately 3 ug. General study findings and limits: Researchers reported that CD8+ Simpson's diversity was not significantly different in patients versus controls.

This clonotype showed up just a few times. Its target is not known. Patients who underwent sequencing had shown CD8+CD57+ cell expansion by flow cytometry. The germline CDR1 and CDR2 sequences are SEHNR and FQNEAQ (reference sequence). The CDR3 has 15 amino acids. The J segment lost 2 bases and the V segment lost 3 bases, leaving 4 bases of the junction unmatched. According to the study, genomic DNA was the template for TCR beta VDJ and CDR3 profiling. TCRdb itself ran the reads through MiXCR, one entry per CDR3 protein. The table records about half a million distinct CDR3 sequences, around 30% of them present only once.

This rearrangement joins TRBV7-9 to TRBJ2-5; 9 bases are a match to TRBD2. The clonotype comes from a human donor with aplastic anemia. Input material: sorted CD4+, CD8+, or CD8+CD57+ T cells (not recorded which) from PBMCs. Written as DNA, the CDR3 is TGTGCCAGCAGCTTGGGACTAGCTGATCAAGAGACCCAGTACTTC. This encodes CASSLGLADQETQYF.